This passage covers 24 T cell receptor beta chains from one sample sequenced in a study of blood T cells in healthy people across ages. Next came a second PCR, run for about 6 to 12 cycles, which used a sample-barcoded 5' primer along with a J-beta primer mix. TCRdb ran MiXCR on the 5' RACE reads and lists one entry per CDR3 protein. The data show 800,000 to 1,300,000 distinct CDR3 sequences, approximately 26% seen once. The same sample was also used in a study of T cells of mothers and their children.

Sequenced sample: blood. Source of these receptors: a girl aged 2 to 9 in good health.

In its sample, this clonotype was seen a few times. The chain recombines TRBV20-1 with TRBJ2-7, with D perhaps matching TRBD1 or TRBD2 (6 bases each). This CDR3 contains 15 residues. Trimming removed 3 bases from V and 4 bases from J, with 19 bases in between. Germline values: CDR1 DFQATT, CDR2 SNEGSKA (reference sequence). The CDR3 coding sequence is TGCAGTGCTAGTGCGGAGGAGGGGGATATGTACGAGCAGTACTTC. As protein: CSASAEEGDMYEQYF.

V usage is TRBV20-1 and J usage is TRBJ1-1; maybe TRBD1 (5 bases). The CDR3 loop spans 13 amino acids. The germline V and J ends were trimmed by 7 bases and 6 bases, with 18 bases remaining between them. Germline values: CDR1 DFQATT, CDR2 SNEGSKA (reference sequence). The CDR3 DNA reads TGCAGTGTCCCCATTGGGGGGAGGGCTGAAGCTTTCTTT. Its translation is CSVPIGGRAEAFF.

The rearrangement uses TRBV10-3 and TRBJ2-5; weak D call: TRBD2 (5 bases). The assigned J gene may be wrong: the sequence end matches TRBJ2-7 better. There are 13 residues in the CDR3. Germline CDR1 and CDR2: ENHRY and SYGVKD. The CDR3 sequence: CAISSEGTYEQYF. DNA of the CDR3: TGTGCCATCAGTTCCGAGGGAACCTACGAGCAGTACTTC.

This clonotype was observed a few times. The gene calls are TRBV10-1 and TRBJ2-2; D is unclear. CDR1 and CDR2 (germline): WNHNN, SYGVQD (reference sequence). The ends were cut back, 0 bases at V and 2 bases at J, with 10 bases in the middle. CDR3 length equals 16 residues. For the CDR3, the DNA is TGCGCCAGCAGTGAGTCGAGAAGGGCTAACACCGGGGAGCTGTTTTTT. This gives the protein CASSESRRANTGELFF.

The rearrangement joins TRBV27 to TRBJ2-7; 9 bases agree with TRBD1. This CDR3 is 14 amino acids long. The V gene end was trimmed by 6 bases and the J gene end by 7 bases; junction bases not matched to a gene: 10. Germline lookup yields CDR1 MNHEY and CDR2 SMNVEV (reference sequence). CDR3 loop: CASSLLDRGGEQYF. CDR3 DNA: TGTGCCAGCAGCCTCCTGGACAGGGGCGGAGAGCAGTACTTC.

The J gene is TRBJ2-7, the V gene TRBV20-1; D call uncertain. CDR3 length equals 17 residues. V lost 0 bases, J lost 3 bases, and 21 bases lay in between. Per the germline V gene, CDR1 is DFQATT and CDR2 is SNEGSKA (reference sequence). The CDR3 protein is CSARDHMRAESIYEQYF. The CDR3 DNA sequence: TGCAGTGCTAGAGACCACATGCGAGCAGAATCTATCTACGAGCAGTACTTC.

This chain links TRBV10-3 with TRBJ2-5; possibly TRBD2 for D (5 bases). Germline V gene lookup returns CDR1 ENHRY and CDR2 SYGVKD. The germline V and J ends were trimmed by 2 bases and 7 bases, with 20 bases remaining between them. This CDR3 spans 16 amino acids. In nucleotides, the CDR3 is TGTGCCATCAGTGAGCCCGAAGGAAAGATACGGGGGACCCAGTACTTC. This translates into CAISEPEGKIRGTQYF.

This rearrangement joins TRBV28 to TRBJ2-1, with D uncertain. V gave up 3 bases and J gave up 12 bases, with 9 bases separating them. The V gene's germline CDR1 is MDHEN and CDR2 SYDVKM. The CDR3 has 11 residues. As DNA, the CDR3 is TGTGCCAGCAGTTTGGAAGCAGGGCAGTTCTTC. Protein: CASSLEAGQFF.

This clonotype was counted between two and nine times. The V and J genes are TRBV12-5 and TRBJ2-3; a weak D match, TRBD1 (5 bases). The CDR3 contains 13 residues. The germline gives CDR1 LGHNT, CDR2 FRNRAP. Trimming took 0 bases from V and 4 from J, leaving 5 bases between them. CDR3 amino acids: CASGLVGADTQYF. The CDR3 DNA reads TGTGCTAGTGGTTTGGTAGGGGCAGATACGCAGTATTTT.

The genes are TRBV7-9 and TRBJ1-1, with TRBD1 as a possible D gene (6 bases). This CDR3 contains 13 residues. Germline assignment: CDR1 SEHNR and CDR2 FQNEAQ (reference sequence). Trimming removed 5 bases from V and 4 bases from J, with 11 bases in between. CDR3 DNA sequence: TGTGCCAGCAGCAGACAGGAGGGCACTGAAGCTTTCTTT. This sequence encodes CASSRQEGTEAFF.

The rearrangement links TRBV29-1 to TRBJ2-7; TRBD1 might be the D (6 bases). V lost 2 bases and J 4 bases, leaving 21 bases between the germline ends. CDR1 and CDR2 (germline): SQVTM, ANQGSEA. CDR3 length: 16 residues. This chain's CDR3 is CSVEQPRGSAAYEQYF. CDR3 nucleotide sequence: TGCAGCGTTGAACAACCCAGGGGTTCCGCAGCGTACGAGCAGTACTTC.

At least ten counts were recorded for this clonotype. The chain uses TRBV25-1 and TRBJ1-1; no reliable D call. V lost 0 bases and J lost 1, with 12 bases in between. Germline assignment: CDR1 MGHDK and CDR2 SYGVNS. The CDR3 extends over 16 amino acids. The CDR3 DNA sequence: TGTGCCAGCAGTGAATATCGGACCCACCGGAACACTGAAGCTTTCTTT. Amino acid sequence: CASSEYRTHRNTEAFF.

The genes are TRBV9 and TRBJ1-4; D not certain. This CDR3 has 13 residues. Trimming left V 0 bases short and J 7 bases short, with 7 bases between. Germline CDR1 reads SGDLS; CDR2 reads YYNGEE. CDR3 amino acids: CASSVEEGEKLFF. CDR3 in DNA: TGTGCCAGCAGCGTAGAGGAGGGTGAAAAACTGTTTTTT.

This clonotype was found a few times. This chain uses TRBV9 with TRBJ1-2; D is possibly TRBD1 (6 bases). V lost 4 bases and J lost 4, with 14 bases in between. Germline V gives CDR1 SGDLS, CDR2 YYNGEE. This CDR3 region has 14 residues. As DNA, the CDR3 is TGTGCCAGCAGCCCCGCAGGACAGATCTATGGCTACACCTTC. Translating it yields CASSPAGQIYGYTF.

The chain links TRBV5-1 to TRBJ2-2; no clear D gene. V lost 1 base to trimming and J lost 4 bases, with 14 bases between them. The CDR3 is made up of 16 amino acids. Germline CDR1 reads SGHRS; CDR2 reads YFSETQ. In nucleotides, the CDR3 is TGCGCCAGCAGCTTGTTGCCCCTGAGCAGCACCGGGGAGCTGTTTTTT. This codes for CASSLLPLSSTGELFF. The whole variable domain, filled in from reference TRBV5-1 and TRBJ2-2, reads KAGVTQTPRYLIKTRGQQVTLSCSPISGHRSVSWYQQTPGQGLQFLFEYFSETQRNKGNFPGRFSGRQFSNSRSEMNVSTLELGDSALYLCASSLLPLSSTGELFFGEGSRLTVL.

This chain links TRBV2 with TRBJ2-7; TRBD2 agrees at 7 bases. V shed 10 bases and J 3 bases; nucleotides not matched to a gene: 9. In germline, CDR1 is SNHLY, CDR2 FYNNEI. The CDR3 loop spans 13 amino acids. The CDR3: CAIRREFGYEQYF. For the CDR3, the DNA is TGTGCCATCCGGCGGGAGTTCGGCTACGAGCAGTACTTC.

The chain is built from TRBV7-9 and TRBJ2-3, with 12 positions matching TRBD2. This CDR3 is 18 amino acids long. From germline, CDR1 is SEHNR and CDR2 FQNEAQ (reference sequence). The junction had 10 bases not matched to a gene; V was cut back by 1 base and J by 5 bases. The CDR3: CASSLELAGGPFVDTQYF. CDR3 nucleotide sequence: TGTGCCAGCAGCTTAGAGCTAGCGGGGGGGCCTTTCGTAGATACGCAGTATTTT.

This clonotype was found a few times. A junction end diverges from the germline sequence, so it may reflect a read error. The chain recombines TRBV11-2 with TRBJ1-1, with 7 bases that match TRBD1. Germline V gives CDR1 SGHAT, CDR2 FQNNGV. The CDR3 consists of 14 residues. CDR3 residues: CASSLDQGDTEAFF. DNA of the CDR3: TGTGCCAGCAGCCTAGACCAGGGGGACACTGAAGCTTTCTTT.

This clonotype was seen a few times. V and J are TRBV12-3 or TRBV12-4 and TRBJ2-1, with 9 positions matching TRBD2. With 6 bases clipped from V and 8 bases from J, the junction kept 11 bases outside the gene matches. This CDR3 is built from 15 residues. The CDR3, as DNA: TGTGCCAGCAGCCTAGCTGCGGGAGGGCCCCATGAGCAGTTCTTC. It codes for CASSLAAGGPHEQFF.

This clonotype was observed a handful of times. In nucleotides, the CDR3 is TGCAGCGTTGACATAGTGGGACAGGGGCTCTACGAGCAGTACTTC. Amino acid sequence: CSVDIVGQGLYEQYF. This rearrangement joins TRBV29-1 to TRBJ2-1, with 10 bases that match TRBD1. The DNA end lines up better with TRBJ2-7; the J call may be wrong. The length of the CDR3 is 15 residues. Germline assignment: CDR1 SQVTM and CDR2 ANQGSEA.

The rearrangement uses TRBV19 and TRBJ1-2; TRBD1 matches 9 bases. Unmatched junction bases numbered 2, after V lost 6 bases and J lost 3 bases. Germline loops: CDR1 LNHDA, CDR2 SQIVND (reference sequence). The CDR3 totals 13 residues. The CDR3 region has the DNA TGTGCCAGTAGACGGGACAGGGACTATGGCTACACCTTC. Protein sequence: CASRRDRDYGYTF.

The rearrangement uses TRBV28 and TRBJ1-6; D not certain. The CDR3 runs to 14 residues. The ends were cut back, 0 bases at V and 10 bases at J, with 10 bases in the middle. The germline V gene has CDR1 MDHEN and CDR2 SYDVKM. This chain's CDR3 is CASSLWDLGSPLHF. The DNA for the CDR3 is TGTGCCAGCAGTTTATGGGACCTGGGGTCACCCCTCCACTTT. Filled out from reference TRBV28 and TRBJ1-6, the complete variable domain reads DVKVTQSSRYLVKRTGEKVFLECVQDMDHENMFWYRQDPGLGLRLIYFSYDVKMKEKGDIPEGYSVSREKKERFSLILESASTNQTSMYLCASSLWDLGSPLHFGNGTRLTVT.

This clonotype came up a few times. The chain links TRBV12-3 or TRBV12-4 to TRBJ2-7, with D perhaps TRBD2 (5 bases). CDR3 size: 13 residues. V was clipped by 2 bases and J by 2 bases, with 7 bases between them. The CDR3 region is CASSLTRAYEQYF. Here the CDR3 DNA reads TGTGCCAGCAGTTTAACTAGGGCCTACGAGCAGTACTTC.

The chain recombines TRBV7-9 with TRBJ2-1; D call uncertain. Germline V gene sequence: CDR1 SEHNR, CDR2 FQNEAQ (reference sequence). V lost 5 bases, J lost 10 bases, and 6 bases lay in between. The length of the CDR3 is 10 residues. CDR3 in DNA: TGTGCCAGCAGCCTGCAGGAGCAGTTCTTC. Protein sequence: CASSLQEQFF.